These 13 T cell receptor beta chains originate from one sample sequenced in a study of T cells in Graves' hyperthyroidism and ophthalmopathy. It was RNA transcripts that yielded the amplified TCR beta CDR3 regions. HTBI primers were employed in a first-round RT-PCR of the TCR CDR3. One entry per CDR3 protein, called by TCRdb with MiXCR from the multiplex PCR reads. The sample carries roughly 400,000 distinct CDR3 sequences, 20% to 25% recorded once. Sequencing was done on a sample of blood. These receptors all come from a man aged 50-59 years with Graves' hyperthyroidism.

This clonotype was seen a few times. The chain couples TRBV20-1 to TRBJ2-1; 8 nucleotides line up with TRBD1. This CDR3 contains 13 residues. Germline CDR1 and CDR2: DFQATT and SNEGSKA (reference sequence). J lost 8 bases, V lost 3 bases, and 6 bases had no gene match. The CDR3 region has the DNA TGCAGTGCTAGCCGGACAGGGAGTTATGAGCAGTTCTTC. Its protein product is CSASRTGSYEQFF.

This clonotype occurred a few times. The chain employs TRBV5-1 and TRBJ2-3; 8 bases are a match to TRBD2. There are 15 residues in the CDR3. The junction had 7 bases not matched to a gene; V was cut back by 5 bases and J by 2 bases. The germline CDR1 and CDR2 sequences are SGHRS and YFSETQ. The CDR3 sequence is CASRTGRVITDTQYF. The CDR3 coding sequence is TGCGCCAGCAGAACCGGGAGGGTTATCACAGATACGCAGTATTTT. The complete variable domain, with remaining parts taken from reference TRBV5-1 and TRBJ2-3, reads KAGVTQTPRYLIKTRGQQVTLSCSPISGHRSVSWYQQTPGQGLQFLFEYFSETQRNKGNFPGRFSGRQFSNSRSEMNVSTLELGDSALYLCASRTGRVITDTQYFGPGTRLTVL.

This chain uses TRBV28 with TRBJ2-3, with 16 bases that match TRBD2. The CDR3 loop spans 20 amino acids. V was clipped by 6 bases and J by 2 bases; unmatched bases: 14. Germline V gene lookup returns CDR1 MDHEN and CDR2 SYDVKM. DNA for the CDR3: TGTGCCAGCAGCTACGATGGGACTAGCGGGAGGGCCCCCCACACAGATACGCAGTATTTT. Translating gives CASSYDGTSGRAPHTDTQYF. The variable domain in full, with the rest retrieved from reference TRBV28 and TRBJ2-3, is DVKVTQSSRYLVKRTGEKVFLECVQDMDHENMFWYRQDPGLGLRLIYFSYDVKMKEKGDIPEGYSVSREKKERFSLILESASTNQTSMYLCASSYDGTSGRAPHTDTQYFGPGTRLTVL.

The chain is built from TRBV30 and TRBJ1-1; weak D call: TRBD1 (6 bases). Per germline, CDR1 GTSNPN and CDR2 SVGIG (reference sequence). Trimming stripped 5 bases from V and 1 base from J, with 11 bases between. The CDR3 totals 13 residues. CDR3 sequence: CAWDGQPNTEAFF. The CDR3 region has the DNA TGTGCCTGGGACGGACAGCCGAACACTGAAGCTTTCTTT.

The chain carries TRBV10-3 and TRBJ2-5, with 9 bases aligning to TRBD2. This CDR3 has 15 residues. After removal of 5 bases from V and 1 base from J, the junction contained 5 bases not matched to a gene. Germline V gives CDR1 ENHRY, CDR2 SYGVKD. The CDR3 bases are TGTGCCATCAGTAATGGACTAGCGAGCCAAGAGACCCAGTACTTC. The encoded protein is CAISNGLASQETQYF.

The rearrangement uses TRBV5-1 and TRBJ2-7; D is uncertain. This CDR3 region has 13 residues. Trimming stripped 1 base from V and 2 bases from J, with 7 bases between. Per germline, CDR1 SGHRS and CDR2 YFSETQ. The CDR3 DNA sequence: TGCGCCAGCAGCTTGCCGTCCCCCTACGAGCAGTACTTC. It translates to CASSLPSPYEQYF.

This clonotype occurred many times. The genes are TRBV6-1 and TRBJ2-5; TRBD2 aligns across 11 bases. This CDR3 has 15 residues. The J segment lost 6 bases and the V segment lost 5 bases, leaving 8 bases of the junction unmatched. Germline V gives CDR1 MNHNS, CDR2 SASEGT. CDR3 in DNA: TGTGCCAGCAGTCCTACTAGCGGGAGTCGTAAGACCCAGTACTTC. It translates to CASSPTSGSRKTQYF.

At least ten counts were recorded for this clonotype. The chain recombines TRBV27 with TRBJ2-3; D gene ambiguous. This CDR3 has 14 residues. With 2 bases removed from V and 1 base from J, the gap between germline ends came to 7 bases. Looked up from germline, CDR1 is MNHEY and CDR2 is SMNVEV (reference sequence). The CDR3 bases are TGTGCCAGCAGTTTACTTGGCGGCACAGATACGCAGTATTTT. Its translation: CASSLLGGTDTQYF.

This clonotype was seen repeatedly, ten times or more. CDR3 nucleotides: TGCAGCGTTGAGGGACAGGGGGCGTCTGAAGCTTTCTTT. Translating gives CSVEGQGASEAFF. This chain uses TRBV29-1 with TRBJ1-1, with 12 bases lining up with TRBD1. The CDR3 consists of 13 residues. Germline CDR1 SQVTM, CDR2 ANQGSEA. V lost 3 bases and J lost 6; bases outside the gene matches: 2.

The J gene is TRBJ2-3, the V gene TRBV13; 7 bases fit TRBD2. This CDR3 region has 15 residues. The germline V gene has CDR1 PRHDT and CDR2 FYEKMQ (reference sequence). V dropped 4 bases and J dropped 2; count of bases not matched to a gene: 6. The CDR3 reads CASSSRGEDTDTQYF. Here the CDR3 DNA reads TGTGCCAGCAGCTCTCGGGGGGAGGACACAGATACGCAGTATTTT.

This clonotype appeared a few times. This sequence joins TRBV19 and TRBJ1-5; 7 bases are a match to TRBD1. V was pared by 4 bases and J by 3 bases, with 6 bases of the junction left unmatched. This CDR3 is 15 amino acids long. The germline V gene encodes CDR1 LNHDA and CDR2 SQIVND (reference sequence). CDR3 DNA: TGTGCCAGTAGTAGACAGGGAATGGTCAATCAGCCCCAGCATTTT. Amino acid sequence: CASSRQGMVNQPQHF.

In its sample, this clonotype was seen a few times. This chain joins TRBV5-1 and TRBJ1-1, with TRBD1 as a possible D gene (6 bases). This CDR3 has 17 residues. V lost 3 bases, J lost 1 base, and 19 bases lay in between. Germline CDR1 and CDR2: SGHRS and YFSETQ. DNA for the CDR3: TGCGCCAGCAGCTCGGGGCTTCTACAGGGTCAGAACACTGAAGCTTTCTTT. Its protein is CASSSGLLQGQNTEAFF. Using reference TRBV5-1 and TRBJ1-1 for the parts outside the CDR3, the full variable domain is KAGVTQTPRYLIKTRGQQVTLSCSPISGHRSVSWYQQTPGQGLQFLFEYFSETQRNKGNFPGRFSGRQFSNSRSEMNVSTLELGDSALYLCASSSGLLQGQNTEAFFGQGTRLTVV.

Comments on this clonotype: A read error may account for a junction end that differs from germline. The CDR3 is CAGSPNLAGLVNEQFF. CDR3 sequence (DNA): TGTGCCGGCAGCCCTAACCTAGCGGGATTGGTGAATGAGCAGTTCTTC. V and J are TRBV7-9 and TRBJ2-1, with 9 bases fitting TRBD2. Germline values: CDR1 SEHNR, CDR2 FQNEAQ (reference sequence). The length of the CDR3 is 16 residues.